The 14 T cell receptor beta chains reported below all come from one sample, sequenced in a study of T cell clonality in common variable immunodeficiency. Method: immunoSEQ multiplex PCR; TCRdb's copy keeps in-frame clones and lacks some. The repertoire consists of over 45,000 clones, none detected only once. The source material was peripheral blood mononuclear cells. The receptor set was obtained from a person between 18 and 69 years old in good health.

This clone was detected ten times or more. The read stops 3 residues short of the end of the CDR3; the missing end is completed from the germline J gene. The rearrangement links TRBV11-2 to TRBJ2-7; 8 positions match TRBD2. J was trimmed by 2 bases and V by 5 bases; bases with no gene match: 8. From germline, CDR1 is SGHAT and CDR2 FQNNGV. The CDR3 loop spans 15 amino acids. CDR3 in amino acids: CASSTYRGGAYEQYF. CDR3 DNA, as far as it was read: TGTGCCAGCAGCACTTACCGGGGGGGGGCCTACGAG.

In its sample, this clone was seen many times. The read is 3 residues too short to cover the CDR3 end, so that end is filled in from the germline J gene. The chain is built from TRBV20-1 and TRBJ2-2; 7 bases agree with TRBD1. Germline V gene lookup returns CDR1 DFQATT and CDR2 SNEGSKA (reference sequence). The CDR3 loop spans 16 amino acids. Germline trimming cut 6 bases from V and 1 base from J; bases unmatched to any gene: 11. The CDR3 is CSAADRDSWNTGELFF. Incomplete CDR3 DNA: TGCAGTGCGGCAGATCGGGACAGTTGGAACACCGGGGAG.

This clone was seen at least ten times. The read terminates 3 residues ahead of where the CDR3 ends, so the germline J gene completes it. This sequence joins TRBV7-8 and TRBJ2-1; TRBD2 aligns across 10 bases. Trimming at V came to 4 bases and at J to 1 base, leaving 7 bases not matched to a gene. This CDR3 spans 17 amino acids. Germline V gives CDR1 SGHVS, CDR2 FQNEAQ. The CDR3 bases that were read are TGTGCCAGCAGCTCGCTAACACTAGCGGGATCCTACAATGAG. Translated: CASSSLTLAGSYNE. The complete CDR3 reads CASSSLTLAGSYNEQFF.

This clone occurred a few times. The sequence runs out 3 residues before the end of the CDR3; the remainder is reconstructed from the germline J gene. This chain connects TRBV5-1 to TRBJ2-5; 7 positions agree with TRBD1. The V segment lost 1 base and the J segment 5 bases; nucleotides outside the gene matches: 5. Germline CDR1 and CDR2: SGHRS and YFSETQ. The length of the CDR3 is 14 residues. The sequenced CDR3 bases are TGCGCCAGCAGCTTGCCGACAGGGCCCGAGACC. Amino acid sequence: CASSLPTGPET. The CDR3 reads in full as CASSLPTGPETQYF.

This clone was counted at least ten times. CDR3 loop: CASSQILAGGRSTDTQYF. The sequenced part of the CDR3 DNA is TGTGCCAGCAGCCAGATACTAGCGGGGGGCCGTAGCACAGATACG. The chain has TRBV4-2 and TRBJ2-3; 12 positions match TRBD2. Read coverage stops 3 residues before the CDR3 terminus; the germline J gene supplies the remainder. V lost 3 bases, J lost 0 bases, and 7 bases stayed unmatched. The CDR3 is 18 amino acids. The germline gives CDR1 LGHNA, CDR2 YNFKEQ.

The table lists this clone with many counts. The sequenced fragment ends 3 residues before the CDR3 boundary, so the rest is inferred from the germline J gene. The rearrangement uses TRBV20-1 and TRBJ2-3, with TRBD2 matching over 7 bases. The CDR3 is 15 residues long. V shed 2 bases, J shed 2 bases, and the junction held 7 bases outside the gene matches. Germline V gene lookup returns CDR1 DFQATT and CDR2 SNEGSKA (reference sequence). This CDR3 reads CSARYTSAITDTQYF. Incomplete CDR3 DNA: TGCAGTGCTAGATACACTAGCGCTATCACAGATACG.

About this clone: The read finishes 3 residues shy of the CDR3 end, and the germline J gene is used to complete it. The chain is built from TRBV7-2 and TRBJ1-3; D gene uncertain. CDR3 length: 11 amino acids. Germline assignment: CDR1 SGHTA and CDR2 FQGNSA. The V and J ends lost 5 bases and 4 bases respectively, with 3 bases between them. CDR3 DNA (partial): TGTGCCAGCAGCCGGGGAAACACC. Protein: CASSRGNT. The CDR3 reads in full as CASSRGNTIYF. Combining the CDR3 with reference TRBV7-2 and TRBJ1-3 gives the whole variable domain GAGVSQSPSNKVTEKGKDVELRCDPISGHTALYWYRQSLGQGLEFLIYFQGNSAPDKSGLPSDRFSAERTGGSVSTLTIQRTQQEDSAVYLCASSRGNTIYFGEGSWLTVV.

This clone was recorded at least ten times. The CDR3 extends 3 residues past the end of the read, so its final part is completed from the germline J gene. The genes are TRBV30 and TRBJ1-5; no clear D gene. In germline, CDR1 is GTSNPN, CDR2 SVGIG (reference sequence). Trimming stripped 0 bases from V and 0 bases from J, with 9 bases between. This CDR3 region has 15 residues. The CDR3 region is CAWSVQGSSNQPQHF. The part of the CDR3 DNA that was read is TGTGCCTGGAGTGTACAAGGGTCTAGCAATCAGCCC.

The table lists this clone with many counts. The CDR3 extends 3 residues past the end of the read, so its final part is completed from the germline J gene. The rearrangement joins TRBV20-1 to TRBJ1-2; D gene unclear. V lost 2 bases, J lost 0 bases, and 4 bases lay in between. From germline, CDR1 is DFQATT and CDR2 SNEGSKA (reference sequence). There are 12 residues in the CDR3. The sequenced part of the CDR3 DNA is TGCAGTGCTAGATACTCTAACTATGGC. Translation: CSARYSNYG. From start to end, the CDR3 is CSARYSNYGYTF.

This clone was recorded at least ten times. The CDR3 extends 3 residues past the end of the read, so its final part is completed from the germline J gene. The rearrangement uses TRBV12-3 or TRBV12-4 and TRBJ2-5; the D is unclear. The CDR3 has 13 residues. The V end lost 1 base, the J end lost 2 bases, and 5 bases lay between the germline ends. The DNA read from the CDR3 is TGTGCCAGCAGTTTAGGCCAGCAAGAGACC. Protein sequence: CASSLGQQET. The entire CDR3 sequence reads CASSLGQQETQYF.

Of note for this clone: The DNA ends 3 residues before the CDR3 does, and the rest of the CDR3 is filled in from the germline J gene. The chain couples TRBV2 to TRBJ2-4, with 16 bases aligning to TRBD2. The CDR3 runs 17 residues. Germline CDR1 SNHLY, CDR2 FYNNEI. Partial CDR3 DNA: TGTGCCAGCAGGGGGACTAGCGGGGGGGGTGCGGGGGAGACT. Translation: CASRGTSGGGAGET. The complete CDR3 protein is CASRGTSGGGAGETQYF. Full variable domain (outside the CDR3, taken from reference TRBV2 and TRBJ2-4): EPEVTQTPSHQVTQMGQEVILRCVPISNHLYFYWYRQILGQKVEFLVSFYNNEISEKSEIFDDQFSVERPDGSNFTLKIRSTKLEDSAMYFCASRGTSGGGAGETQYFGAGTRLSVL.

CDR3 loop: CASSLGSGGRNTEAFF. The CDR3 bases that were read are TGTGCCAGCAGCTTAGGTTCAGGGGGCAGGAACACTGAA. The genes are TRBV13 and TRBJ1-1; 8 bases are a match to TRBD1. Read data end 3 residues before the CDR3 end; the end is taken from the germline J gene. The CDR3 loop spans 16 amino acids. The germline V gene has CDR1 PRHDT and CDR2 FYEKMQ (reference sequence). V lost 0 bases, J lost 1 base, and 4 bases stayed unmatched.

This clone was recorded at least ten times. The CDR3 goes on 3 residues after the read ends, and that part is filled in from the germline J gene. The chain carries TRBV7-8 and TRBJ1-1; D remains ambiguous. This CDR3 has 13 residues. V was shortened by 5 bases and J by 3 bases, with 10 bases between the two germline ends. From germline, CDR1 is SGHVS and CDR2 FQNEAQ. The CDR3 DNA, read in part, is TGTGCCAGCAGCCCCGGTTACGACACTGAA. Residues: CASSPGYDTE. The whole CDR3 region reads CASSPGYDTEAFF.

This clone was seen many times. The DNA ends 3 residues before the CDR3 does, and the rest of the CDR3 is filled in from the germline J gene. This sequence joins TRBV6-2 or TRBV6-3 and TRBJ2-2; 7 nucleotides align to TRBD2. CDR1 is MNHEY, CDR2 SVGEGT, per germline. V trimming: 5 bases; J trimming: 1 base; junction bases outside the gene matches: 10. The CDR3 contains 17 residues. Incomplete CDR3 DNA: TGTGCCAGCAGTCCAAGGGCTTCGGGGGGGAACACCGGGGAG. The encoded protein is CASSPRASGGNTGE. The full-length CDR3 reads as CASSPRASGGNTGELFF.